This T cell receptor (beta chain) was documented in a study of blood T cell repertoires in COVID-19 (dated by TCRdb to about 2020). Background on the whole study: Samples from collaborators originated in the United States, Italy and Spain and spanned both the acute and convalescent phases of COVID-19. Where HLA class I and class II types were available, the types were taken from metadata supplied by the sample provider, not from assay-based typing. Deeply sampled blood TCRbeta repertoires from subjects exposed to, actively infected with, or recovered from COVID-19 were included in the dataset. Samples came from the ongoing ImmuneRACE study (first 160 participants) plus 1,254 subjects from 6 global collaborators. The sample metadata nearly always contained a de-identified subject ID, COVID-19 status, age in years and sex. The repertoires were released in a freely available public database intended as a resource for research on the immune response to SARS-CoV-2. The material from the prospective study consisted of cDNA or gDNA derived from T cells, B-cell-depleted T cells, or PBMCs.

The paper as a whole reports these results and caveats: Clinical and demographic metadata were provided uncurated, with the amount varying by source and participant.

Reading from cysteine to phenylalanine, the CDR3 counts 13 amino acids. The only DNA kept is the CDR3, 39 bases in frame from the first base. The germline V end is reduced by 6 bases and the J end by 7 bases; junction bases left unmatched: 9. Whole blood was collected in K2EDTA tubes by collaborating institutions according to the institutions' own protocols. Collaborator samples were shipped for TCRbeta analysis as frozen whole blood, isolated PBMCs, or DNA extracted from either sample type. TCRbeta CDR3 regions were amplified from genomic DNA using the immunoSEQ Assay, a bias-controlled multiplex PCR. The paper's data handling went like this. Nucleated cell counts per sample were estimated from amplification of reference gene primers within the assay. Sequence reads were collapsed and filtered to measure the absolute abundance of every unique TCRbeta CDR3 rearrangement. For each sample, productive Simpson clonality was calculated as the square root of Simpson's diversity index across productive rearrangements. TCRdb re-hosts the immuneACCESS table, in-frame sequences only. Its copies lack some clones; in the studies checked, an unresolved V gene accounts for under half of them, and the cause for the rest is not known. Clone size and V and J calls were adopted from that table, with D and trimming inferred from the DNA. This sample holds more than 100,000 clones; 65% to 85% were observed only once. The ten largest clones add up to approximately 5% of the sample.

For this clone: What this receptor recognizes is not known. Nothing much larger sits one base from this clone, and base qualities are not available.

The V and J segments used are TRBV12-3 or TRBV12-4 and TRBJ2-7; TRBD1 lines up with 7 middle nucleotides. Sequenced material: peripheral blood. This clonotype originated in a woman in her 70s with acute or convalescent COVID-19. The nucleotide sequence is given as TGTGCCAGCAGCCTCGGGACAGCCGGAGAGCAGTACTTC. The encoded protein is CASSLGTAGEQYF.